Here is one T cell receptor beta chain with its context. Original processing methods: Quantification of nucleated cells was approximated via reference gene primer amplification. TCRdb's copy holds only in-frame clones and misses some; the assay was immunoSEQ multiplex PCR. Clone size and the V and J calls come from that table; the DNA yielded D and trimming. Of around 390,000 clones listed, about 87% are singletons. This record belongs to a study of blood T cell repertoires in COVID-19. Across the study: From T cells, B-cell-depleted T cells, or PBMCs came the material, which was cDNA or gDNA.

In germline, CDR1 is LGHDT, CDR2 YNNKEL (reference sequence). Between the trimmed V and J ends, which lost 0 bases and 4 bases, there was a span of 15 bases. The CDR3 totals 16 residues. Membership in each cohort depended on participant-reported clinical history. Recovered status in Cohort 3 required two negative PCRs, clearance, or symptom resolution. This chain joins TRBV3-1 (or the pseudogene TRBV3-2) and TRBJ1-2; D not resolved. The sequenced material came from PBMCs or T cells enriched from blood (not recorded which). The TCR originated in a woman in her 50s who had recovered from COVID-19. The CDR3 reads CASSQDEGKRAYGYTF. CDR3 coding DNA: TGTGCCAGCAGCCAAGATGAAGGGAAGAGGGCCTATGGCTACACCTTC.